A single sample is the source of the 15 T cell receptor beta chains below, sequenced in a study of blood T cell repertoires in COVID-19. Sequenced by immunoSEQ multiplex PCR; TCRdb stores in-frame clones only, minus some. Here the sample spans 100,000 to 150,000 clones, roughly 87% being singletons. Sequenced material: peripheral blood. The receptor source for this set is a man of 80 years or more with active or convalescent COVID-19.

The J gene is TRBJ1-4, the V gene TRBV27, with D possibly TRBD1 on 5 matching bases. Looked up from germline, CDR1 is MNHEY and CDR2 is SMNVEV (reference sequence). V lost 1 base to trimming and J lost 8 bases, with 14 bases between them. The CDR3 extends over 15 amino acids. The CDR3 region has the DNA TGTGCCAGCAGTTTATATCGAGCACGGGGGGAAAAACTGTTTTTT. Translating gives CASSLYRARGEKLFF.

This chain uses TRBV2 with TRBJ2-2, with 14 bases lining up with TRBD2. Trimming took 0 bases from V and 1 from J; bases not matched to a gene: 7. The CDR3 has 20 residues. Germline CDR1 SNHLY, CDR2 FYNNEI. The CDR3 nucleotides are TGTGCCAGCAGTGAAGCGTTGGGACTAGCGGGGGATCGGAACACCGGGGAGCTGTTTTTT. It encodes CASSEALGLAGDRNTGELFF.

The chain joins TRBV5-1 to TRBJ2-5; the match to TRBD2 covers 12 bases. CDR3 size: 15 residues. Per the germline V gene, CDR1 is SGHRS and CDR2 is YFSETQ. Germline trimming cut 4 bases from V and 4 bases from J; bases unmatched to any gene: 5. The CDR3, as DNA: TGCGCCAGCAGCCGACTAGCGGGAGCTCGAGAGACCCAGTACTTC. It specifies CASSRLAGARETQYF.

The gene calls are TRBV12-3 or TRBV12-4 and TRBJ1-2, with D maybe TRBD1 (5 bases). The CDR3 contains 11 residues. V lost 6 bases and J lost 7, with 9 bases in between. Here the CDR3 reads CASRSGGGYTF. DNA of the CDR3: TGTGCCAGCAGGTCGGGGGGTGGCTACACCTTC.

This chain uses TRBV3-1 (or the pseudogene TRBV3-2) with TRBJ2-1; 9 bases are a match to TRBD1. V lost 5 bases and J lost 3; bases outside the gene matches: 5. This CDR3 has 15 residues. Germline CDR1 reads LGHDT; CDR2 reads YNNKEL (reference sequence). CDR3: CASSYRDRVYNEQFF. DNA of the CDR3: TGTGCCAGCAGCTACCGGGACAGGGTCTACAATGAGCAGTTCTTC.

The genes are TRBV9 and TRBJ2-3; a weak D match, TRBD1 (5 bases). CDR1 is SGDLS and CDR2 is YYNGEE in the germline V gene. This CDR3 comprises 16 residues. Trimming pared 1 base from V and 5 bases from J, leaving 17 bases between. The DNA of the CDR3 is TGTGCCAGCAGCGTATGGGGCATGCAGGGTATAGATACGCAGTATTTT. Its protein is CASSVWGMQGIDTQYF.

V and J are TRBV19 and TRBJ2-5; 16 positions match TRBD2. With 3 bases clipped from V and 5 bases from J, the junction kept 6 bases outside the gene matches. The V gene's germline CDR1 is LNHDA and CDR2 SQIVND (reference sequence). The CDR3 is 17 amino acids. This CDR3 reads CASSMGLAGGRMETQYF. In DNA form, the CDR3 reads TGTGCCAGTAGTATGGGACTAGCGGGGGGGCGGATGGAGACCCAGTACTTC. Looking up the rest from reference TRBV19 and TRBJ2-5 gives the full variable domain: DGGITQSPKYLFRKEGQNVTLSCEQNLNHDAMYWYRQDPGQGLRLIYYSQIVNDFQKGDIAEGYSVSREKKESFPLTVTSAQKNPTAFYLCASSMGLAGGRMETQYFGPGTRLLVL.

This clone was detected only once. This chain links TRBV27 with TRBJ1-1; tentative D call: TRBD1 (5 bases). The V end lost 6 bases, the J end lost 2 bases, and 16 bases lay between the germline ends. This CDR3 region has 15 residues. In germline, CDR1 is MNHEY, CDR2 SMNVEV (reference sequence). CDR3: CASRDGGGFNTEAFF. The CDR3 DNA reads as TGTGCCAGCAGAGACGGGGGAGGGTTTAACACTGAAGCTTTCTTT.

The chain uses TRBV6-5 and TRBJ1-2; D is ambiguous. The germline V gene has CDR1 MNHEY and CDR2 SVGAGI. The CDR3 runs to 13 residues. The V end was cut by 2 bases, the J end by 3 bases, with 7 bases between. CDR3 protein: CASSYEAYYGYTF. The CDR3 DNA is TGTGCCAGCAGTTACGAGGCCTACTATGGCTACACCTTC.

CDR3 nucleotides: TGTGCCAGCAGTTTAGGCCTCGACACCGGGGAGCTGTTTTTT. Translated: CASSLGLDTGELFF. The J gene is TRBJ2-2, the V gene TRBV27; D gene ambiguous. Germline assignment: CDR1 MNHEY and CDR2 SMNVEV (reference sequence). The CDR3 is 14 amino acids. The V end was cut by 2 bases, the J end by 3 bases, with 7 bases between.

This sequence joins TRBV7-9 and TRBJ1-4, with D uncertain. The CDR3 is 14 residues long. Germline CDR1 and CDR2: SEHNR and FQNEAQ (reference sequence). Trimming removed 5 bases from V and 8 bases from J, with 15 bases in between. The CDR3 sequence: CASSALRGREKLFF. The CDR3, as DNA: TGTGCCAGCAGCGCGTTACGAGGCCGAGAAAAACTGTTTTTT.

The chain is built from TRBV29-1 and TRBJ2-1; 11 bases match TRBD2. The junction had 4 bases not matched to a gene; V was cut back by 7 bases and J by 14 bases. CDR3 size: 10 residues. Germline CDR1 SQVTM, CDR2 ANQGSEA. The CDR3 is CSALAGGKFF. CDR3 coding DNA: TGCAGCGCCTTAGCGGGAGGGAAGTTCTTC.

This clone was seen a single time. The gene calls are TRBV30 and TRBJ2-3; 8 nucleotides line up with TRBD2. After removal of 3 bases from V and 9 bases from J, the junction contained 5 bases not matched to a gene. Germline-derived CDR1 and CDR2 are GTSNPN and SVGIG (reference sequence). CDR3 length equals 12 residues. CDR3 sequence: CAWRPGGATQYF. In DNA form, the CDR3 reads TGTGCCTGGAGGCCCGGGGGGGCGACGCAGTATTTT. The full variable domain, with the rest looked up from reference TRBV30 and TRBJ2-3, is SQTIHQWPATLVQPVGSPLSLECTVEGTSNPNLYWYRQAAGRGLQLLFYSVGIGQISSEVPQNLSASRPQDRQFILSSKKLLLSDSGFYLCAWRPGGATQYFGPGTRLTVL.

The chain has TRBV20-1 and TRBJ2-7; no definite D call. V was shortened by 7 bases and J by 5 bases, with 9 bases between the two germline ends. Germline lookup yields CDR1 DFQATT and CDR2 SNEGSKA (reference sequence). The CDR3 contains 10 residues. The CDR3 nucleotides read TGCAGTGTGAGAGTCGACGAGCAGTACTTC. Residues: CSVRVDEQYF.

The rearrangement uses TRBV7-2 and TRBJ1-1; 7 nucleotides line up with TRBD1. Per the germline V gene, CDR1 is SGHTA and CDR2 is FQGNSA. Trimming cost V 4 bases and J 4 bases; bases outside gene matches: 3. This CDR3 is built from 13 residues. In DNA form, the CDR3 reads TGTGCCAGCAGCTACAGGGGAGCCACTGAAGCTTTCTTT. Translation gives CASSYRGATEAFF.